This entry features one T cell receptor (beta chain) sequence. Its antigen is undetermined. With 6 bases clipped from V and 9 bases from J, the junction kept 11 bases outside the gene matches. The CDR3 spans 14 residues. Points from the study as a whole: The TCR gene usage of tumor memory CD4+ T cells clustered together with blood and lymph node memory CD4+ cells and with lymph node naive CD4+ cells. Tumor Treg TCRs overlapped most with tumor naive CD4+ cells.

Cells sorted as Tregs were CD4+, CD25+ and CD127-/low. Constant-region reverse primers amplified full-length variable regions, followed by semi-nested Nested Universal Primer A PCR. One entry per CDR3 protein, called by TCRdb with MiXCR from the 5' RACE reads. This table has 12,000 or so distinct CDR3 sequences, about 51% appearing once. Sequenced sample: tumor-infiltrating Tregs sorted from the breast tumor. The source is a female donor with breast cancer. This chain connects TRBV12-3 or TRBV12-4 to TRBJ1-5, with 7 bases identical to TRBD1. The CDR3 sequence: CASSEGQSPRPQHF. The CDR3 DNA reads as TGTGCCAGCAGCGAGGGACAGTCCCCGCGGCCCCAGCATTTT.